This T cell receptor beta chain was profiled in a study of neurological immune-mediated disorders. Using its own MiXCR run on the 5' RACE reads, TCRdb lists one record per CDR3 protein. The sample holds tens of thousands of distinct CDR3 sequences, less than 2.5% seen once. This clonotype showed up many times. The sequenced sample consisted of PBMCs. This receptor was identified in a man in his forties or fifties with multiple sclerosis.

CDR3 amino acids: CASSLTTDTYEQYF. CDR3 DNA: TGCGCCAGCAGCTTGACGACAGATACCTACGAGCAGTACTTC. V gene TRBV5-1 combines with J gene TRBJ2-7, with D perhaps TRBD1 (5 bases). This CDR3 has 14 residues. CDR1 and CDR2 from the germline V gene are SGHRS and YFSETQ. Trimming left V 1 base short and J 2 bases short, with 10 bases between.